The 16 T cell receptor beta chains listed next were all sequenced from one sample in a study of spatial heterogeneity in lung cancer. Study observations and caveats: Within tumors, counts of expanded alpha and beta TCRs tracked tumor mutation counts.

TCRdb reprocessed the 5' RACE reads with MiXCR, giving one entry per CDR3 protein. The sample contains about 820 distinct CDR3 sequences, 6.7% of which appear only once. Their target antigens are unknown. The time point: sample taken at primary tumor resection. Specimen: lung tumor tissue, collected at surgery. The source of these receptors is a female donor with early-stage non-small cell lung cancer.

This clonotype qualifies as medium-sized. Within a library made for alpha chains, this beta chain is off target, and its count is uninformative. This sequence joins TRBV11-2 and TRBJ2-5; no firm D call. Germline CDR1 and CDR2: SGHAT and FQNNGV. V lost 0 bases and J 1 base, leaving 9 bases between the germline ends. The CDR3 sequence is 15 residues long. Here the CDR3 DNA reads TGTGCCAGCAGCTTAGATCATACGGGCCAAGAGACCCAGTACTTC. This codes for CASSLDHTGQETQYF. The entire variable domain, with the rest obtained from reference TRBV11-2 and TRBJ2-5, is as follows: EAGVAQSPRYKIIEKRQSVAFWCNPISGHATLYWYQQILGQGPKLLIQFQNNGVVDDSQLPKDRFSAERLKGVDSTLKIQPAKLEDSAVYLCASSLDHTGQETQYFGPGTRLLVL.

By its share, this clonotype is large. The size of this beta chain means little, since it is a stray read in a library made for alpha chains. This chain links TRBV7-2 with TRBJ2-7, with TRBD2 as a possible D gene (6 bases). Germline CDR1 SGHTA, CDR2 FQGNSA. V shed 1 base and J shed 4 bases, with 14 bases lying between them. The CDR3 has 15 amino acids. CDR3 amino acids: CASSLVGTGTYEQYF. CDR3 DNA: TGTGCCAGCAGCTTAGTCGGGACTGGAACTTACGAGCAGTACTTC.

This clonotype is categorized as large. Because this beta chain is a stray read in a library intended to capture alpha chains, its abundance should not be given much weight. The rearrangement links TRBV20-1 to TRBJ2-7; 13 positions agree with TRBD2. This CDR3 region has 17 residues. CDR1 and CDR2 from the germline V gene are DFQATT and SNEGSKA (reference sequence). V lost 5 bases, J lost 4 bases, and 14 bases stayed unmatched. The CDR3 here is CSALGLAGVTPRYEQYF. The DNA of the CDR3 is TGCAGTGCTCTCGGACTAGCGGGAGTTACCCCAAGATACGAGCAGTACTTC.

By share of the sample, this clonotype is medium-sized. This beta chain came through as a stray read in a library set up for alpha chains, and its size says little. This chain links TRBV3-1 with TRBJ1-4, with 8 nucleotides matching TRBD1. This CDR3 region has 14 residues. The germline V gene encodes CDR1 LGHDT and CDR2 YNNKEL (reference sequence). The V segment lost 3 bases and the J segment 8 bases; nucleotides outside the gene matches: 5. The CDR3 loop reads CASSQSTGVEKLFF. The CDR3 bases are TGTGCCAGCAGCCAGTCGACAGGGGTGGAAAAACTGTTTTTT. Drawing the rest from reference TRBV3-1 and TRBJ1-4, the complete variable domain is DTAVSQTPKYLVTQMGNDKSIKCEQNLGHDTMYWYKQDSKKFLKIMFSYNNKELIINETVPNRFSPKSPDKAHLNLHINSLELGDSAVYFCASSQSTGVEKLFFGSGTQLSVL.

This clonotype ranks as medium-sized. This beta chain is an unintended read in a library built for alpha chains; its size means little. The J gene is TRBJ2-3, the V gene TRBV4-2; 14 bases are a match to TRBD2. Trimming cost V 3 bases and J 8 bases; bases outside gene matches: 7. Looked up from germline, CDR1 is LGHNA and CDR2 is YNFKEQ. The CDR3 spans 16 residues. CDR3 DNA sequence: TGTGCCAGCAGCCATCGGACTAGCGGGGGGCGCAGTACGCAGTATTTT. This encodes CASSHRTSGGRSTQYF.

By share, this clonotype ranks as large. This beta chain is a stray sequence in a library constructed for alpha chains; its clone size is not meaningful. The J gene is TRBJ2-2, the V gene TRBV20-1; D unresolved. The CDR3 loop spans 14 amino acids. V dropped 0 bases and J dropped 6 bases, with 11 bases sitting between them. Germline V gene data show CDR1 as DFQATT and CDR2 as SNEGSKA (reference sequence). The CDR3 protein is CSARDNSGAGELFF. CDR3 nucleotide sequence: TGCAGTGCTAGAGACAATAGTGGGGCCGGGGAGCTGTTTTTT.

Note on this clonotype: A much larger clone lies one base from this, so it may be a read error. This beta chain is off target for a library built for alpha chains, so its abundance means little. The CDR3 DNA reads as TGTGCCAGCAGCCAAGCAGGCCAGGGCCGTTCCTACGAGCAGTACTTC. Protein product: CASSQAGQGRSYEQYF. This chain connects TRBV14 to TRBJ2-7, with D perhaps TRBD1 (5 bases). The CDR3 loop spans 16 amino acids. V lost 1 base and J lost 1, with 14 bases in between. CDR1 and CDR2 (germline): SGHDN, FVKESK.

This clonotype was counted only a few times. A library prepared for alpha chains yielded this beta chain as an off-target read; its size is of little meaning. The genes are TRBV24-1 and TRBJ2-1; D unclear. The CDR3 totals 16 residues. Germline CDR1 and CDR2: KGHDR and SFDVKD. Trimming removed 4 bases from V and 1 base from J, with 13 bases in between. CDR3 loop: CATSDPSRPSYNEQFF. The CDR3 nucleotides read TGTGCCACCAGTGACCCCAGCCGGCCATCCTACAATGAGCAGTTCTTC.

This clonotype is deemed medium-sized. This beta chain appears as a stray read in a library generated for alpha chains; its size is not informative. The chain employs TRBV20-1 and TRBJ1-2; D is ambiguous. The CDR3 extends over 9 amino acids. Germline V gives CDR1 DFQATT, CDR2 SNEGSKA (reference sequence). CDR3 DNA: TGCAGAAGCGGAAACGGCTACACCTTC. It is translated as CRSGNGYTF.

This clonotype qualifies as medium-sized. With the library built for alpha chains, this beta chain is off target and its frequency is not meaningful. V gene TRBV28 combines with J gene TRBJ1-1; D gene unclear. The CDR3 extends over 11 amino acids. Germline V CDR1 and CDR2: MDHEN, SYDVKM. With 8 bases removed from V and 5 bases from J, the gap between germline ends came to 9 bases. CDR3 bases: TGTGCCAGCCTAAGAGGTACTGAAGCTTTCTTT. Its translation is CASLRGTEAFF.

This clonotype is termed medium-sized. Found in a library prepared for alpha chains, this beta chain is an off-target read, and its abundance has little meaning. The chain links TRBV27 to TRBJ2-7; 7 nucleotides align to TRBD1. The CDR3 is made up of 14 amino acids. Germline-derived CDR1 and CDR2 are MNHEY and SMNVEV (reference sequence). Trimming took 4 bases from V and 7 from J; bases not matched to a gene: 10. CDR3 in DNA: TGTGCCAGCAGTTCCACAGGGGATGGGGTGGAGCAGTACTTC. As protein: CASSSTGDGVEQYF.

Within the sample, this clonotype is medium-sized. A library prepared for alpha chains yielded this beta chain as an off-target read; its size is of little meaning. The rearrangement uses TRBV20-1 and TRBJ2-1; D is perhaps TRBD1 or TRBD2 (5 bases each). V was trimmed by 4 bases and J by 8 bases, leaving 18 bases between them. Germline V gene lookup returns CDR1 DFQATT and CDR2 SNEGSKA (reference sequence). This CDR3 spans 14 amino acids. CDR3 nucleotide sequence: TGCAGTGCTACGTGGGACGTCGTGGGCGATGAGCAGTTCTTC. Translating it yields CSATWDVVGDEQFF.

This clonotype is deemed medium-sized (0.01 to 0.1%). This beta chain represents an off-target read in a library built for alpha chains; its size is of limited meaning. The chain uses TRBV27 and TRBJ1-3; D gene uncertain. V lost 6 bases and J 1 base, leaving 13 bases between the germline ends. This CDR3 is built from 15 residues. Germline assignment: CDR1 MNHEY and CDR2 SMNVEV (reference sequence). The CDR3 sequence is CASSPLAVSGNTIYF. The CDR3 bases are TGTGCCAGCAGCCCCTTAGCCGTATCTGGAAACACCATATATTTT.

Relative to its sample, this clonotype is medium-sized. With the library built for alpha chains, this beta chain is off target and its frequency is not meaningful. The chain combines TRBV30 with TRBJ2-1; perhaps TRBD1 as D (5 bases). The CDR3 sequence is 13 residues long. CDR1 is GTSNPN, CDR2 SVGIG, per germline (reference sequence). The CDR3 sequence is CAEGANSRNEQFF. Here the CDR3 DNA reads TGTGCGGAAGGGGCTAACAGCAGGAATGAGCAGTTCTTC.

By share of the sample, this clonotype is large (0.1 to 1%). Found in a library prepared for alpha chains, this beta chain is an off-target read, and its abundance has little meaning. The chain employs TRBV2 and TRBJ1-6; tentative D call: TRBD1 (6 bases). Germline assignment: CDR1 SNHLY and CDR2 FYNNEI. The V gene lost 11 bases and the J gene lost 7 bases, with 18 bases spanning the gap. The CDR3 totals 14 residues. In nucleotides, the CDR3 is TGTGCCCGAACACAGGGATCGCACAATTCACCCCTCCACTTT. Its translation: CARTQGSHNSPLHF.

This clonotype is categorized as medium-sized (0.01 to 0.1%). Being off target in a library aimed at alpha chains, this beta chain has a size of little meaning. The CDR3 spells CASSLRGYSNQPQHF. CDR3 bases: TGCGCCAGCAGTCTAAGAGGGTATAGCAATCAGCCCCAGCATTTT. This sequence joins TRBV23-1 and TRBJ1-5; D is unresolved. TRBV23-1 is an ORF; its function is uncertain. The CDR3 consists of 15 residues. The V end was cut by 4 bases, the J end by 0 bases, with 10 bases between.